Below, 7 T cell receptor beta chains from the same sample are listed, as sequenced in a study of shared clonotypes between healthy human individuals. Clones were read by immunoSEQ multiplex PCR, and TCRdb kept only the in-frame ones, dropping some. This sample has roughly 2.2 million clones, with approximately 90% found just once. The specimen sequenced was naive CD4+ T cells from PBMCs. Subset specified: CD45RA+ positively selected. Receptor source: a man between 18 and 35 years old in good health. Some clones in this sample may be carry-over from other donors' samples.

This clone has just one count. V gene TRBV29-1 combines with J gene TRBJ2-3, with 8 bases that match TRBD2. CDR3 length: 15 amino acids. Per the germline V gene, CDR1 is SQVTM and CDR2 is ANQGSEA. V shed 6 bases and J 6 bases; nucleotides not matched to a gene: 14. The CDR3 region has the DNA TGCAGCGTCCCCTCTCGGCGGGAGGTCCCGGATACGCAGTATTTT. Amino acids: CSVPSRREVPDTQYF.

This clone was observed a few times. The chain joins TRBV7-9 to TRBJ1-3, with 8 bases aligning to TRBD1. Germline CDR1 is SEHNR and CDR2 is FQNEAQ (reference sequence). V lost 5 bases to trimming and J lost 3 bases; unmatched junction nucleotides: 3. This CDR3 region has 14 residues. The CDR3 DNA is TGTGCCAGCAGCCGGACAGGGTTTGGAAACACCATATATTTT. Residues: CASSRTGFGNTIYF. Combining the CDR3 with reference TRBV7-9 and TRBJ1-3 gives the whole variable domain DTGVSQNPRHKITKRGQNVTFRCDPISEHNRLYWYRQTLGQGPEFLTYFQNEAQLEKSRLLSDRFSAERPKGSFSTLEIQRTEQGDSAMYLCASSRTGFGNTIYFGEGSWLTVV.

This chain connects TRBV28 to TRBJ1-2, with 7 bases aligning to TRBD1. Germline assignment: CDR1 MDHEN and CDR2 SYDVKM. Germline trimming cut 3 bases from V and 5 bases from J; bases unmatched to any gene: 6. The CDR3 length is 14 residues. CDR3 in amino acids: CASSLTTGRYGYTF. DNA of the CDR3: TGTGCCAGCAGTTTGACGACAGGGCGTTATGGCTACACCTTC.

This clone was recorded once. The chain has TRBV28 and TRBJ1-3; TRBD1 agrees at 7 bases. The CDR3 consists of 14 residues. The V gene's germline CDR1 is MDHEN and CDR2 SYDVKM. V was clipped by 6 bases and J by 3 bases; unmatched bases: 5. The CDR3 nucleotides read TGTGCCAGCAGGGTGGGACAGTATGGAAACACCATATATTTT. This sequence encodes CASRVGQYGNTIYF.

J is TRBJ1-2 and V is TRBV18; 9 bases fit TRBD1. The CDR3 totals 14 residues. Germline values: CDR1 KGHSH, CDR2 LQKENI. V trimming: 0 bases; J trimming: 13 bases; junction bases outside the gene matches: 9. The CDR3 region is CASSPPGTGFGGTF. The CDR3 nucleotides read TGTGCCAGCTCACCACCCGGGACAGGGTTTGGGGGCACCTTC.

The chain joins TRBV28 to TRBJ2-7; D is possibly TRBD2 (5 bases). Between the trimmed V and J ends, which lost 8 bases and 5 bases, there was a span of 13 bases. CDR3 length: 12 residues. Germline assignment: CDR1 MDHEN and CDR2 SYDVKM. Here the CDR3 DNA reads TGTGCCAGCCAAGCCCGAGCGGACGAGCAGTACTTC. As protein: CASQARADEQYF.

The chain joins TRBV19 to TRBJ2-3; a weak D match, TRBD2 (5 bases). Deletions cut 2 bases from V and 6 bases from J, with 12 bases between. CDR1 and CDR2 (germline): LNHDA, SQIVND (reference sequence). The CDR3 runs to 14 residues. CDR3: CASSIILAGDTQYF. The CDR3 DNA follows: TGTGCCAGTAGTATAATCCTAGCAGGCGATACGCAGTATTTT. The entire variable domain, with the rest obtained from reference TRBV19 and TRBJ2-3, is as follows: DGGITQSPKYLFRKEGQNVTLSCEQNLNHDAMYWYRQDPGQGLRLIYYSQIVNDFQKGDIAEGYSVSREKKESFPLTVTSAQKNPTAFYLCASSIILAGDTQYFGPGTRLTVL.